These 20 T cell receptor beta chains came from one sample sequenced in a study of blood T cell repertoires in COVID-19. TCRdb's copy holds only in-frame clones and misses some; the assay was immunoSEQ multiplex PCR. The sample yields about 150,000 clones, 60% to 80% seen once. Sequenced: peripheral blood. All receptors derive from a man in his fifties with active or convalescent COVID-19.

The chain recombines TRBV7-2 with TRBJ2-5, with 7 positions matching TRBD2. The length of the CDR3 is 15 residues. V dropped 5 bases and J dropped 3; count of bases not matched to a gene: 9. Germline CDR1 SGHTA, CDR2 FQGNSA. The CDR3 protein is CASSRLGGNEETQYF. In DNA form, the CDR3 reads TGTGCCAGCAGCCGCCTCGGGGGGAATGAAGAGACCCAGTACTTC.

This clone was recorded a few times. The chain is built from TRBV11-1 and TRBJ2-7; maybe TRBD2 (5 bases). The germline V gene encodes CDR1 SGHAT and CDR2 FQDESV (reference sequence). This CDR3 comprises 14 residues. V lost 5 bases, J lost 1 base, and 12 bases lay in between. The CDR3 DNA is TGTGCCAGCAGCCTCGGAGGACCTTCCTACGAGCAGTACTTC. The encoded protein is CASSLGGPSYEQYF.

The CDR3 reads CASSYSLAPRDEQFF. CDR3 nucleotides: TGTGCCAGCAGCTACTCACTAGCCCCAAGGGATGAGCAGTTCTTC. The chain recombines TRBV9 with TRBJ2-1; D might be TRBD2 (6 bases). Trimming stripped 4 bases from V and 8 bases from J, with 19 bases between. This CDR3 has 15 amino acids. From germline, CDR1 is SGDLS and CDR2 YYNGEE.

The chain joins TRBV3-1 (or the pseudogene TRBV3-2) to TRBJ2-2; D might be TRBD1 (6 bases). CDR1 and CDR2 (germline): LGHDT, YNNKEL (reference sequence). The CDR3 covers 16 residues. The germline V and J ends were trimmed by 3 bases and 3 bases, with 14 bases remaining between them. CDR3 bases: TGTGCCAGCAGCCAGACCCCCCGGACAGACACCGGGGAGCTGTTTTTT. It specifies CASSQTPRTDTGELFF.

This chain joins TRBV5-4 and TRBJ2-5; 11 positions match TRBD2. Germline CDR1 is SGHNT and CDR2 is YYREEE (reference sequence). CDR3 length: 16 residues. The V gene end was trimmed by 3 bases and the J gene end by 5 bases; junction bases not matched to a gene: 9. CDR3 region: CASSWGGLAGGETQYF. The DNA of the CDR3 is TGTGCCAGCAGCTGGGGCGGGCTAGCGGGAGGTGAGACCCAGTACTTC. The complete variable domain, with remaining parts taken from reference TRBV5-4 and TRBJ2-5, reads ETGVTQSPTHLIKTRGQQVTLRCSSQSGHNTVSWYQQALGQGPQFIFQYYREEENGRGNFPPRFSGLQFPNYSSELNVNALELDDSALYLCASSWGGLAGGETQYFGPGTRLLVL.

The gene calls are TRBV27 and TRBJ1-5; D perhaps matches TRBD1 (6 bases). The CDR3 is 13 residues long. The germline V gene encodes CDR1 MNHEY and CDR2 SMNVEV (reference sequence). Trimming shortened V by 2 bases and J by 7 bases, and 9 bases separated the two germline ends. Written as DNA, the CDR3 is TGTGCCAGCAGTTTAGGGAGGGGGCAGCCCCAGCATTTT. It is translated as CASSLGRGQPQHF.

J is TRBJ1-4 and V is TRBV7-9; D gene ambiguous. Germline-derived CDR1 and CDR2 are SEHNR and FQNEAQ (reference sequence). Deletions cut 4 bases from V and 3 bases from J, with 9 bases between. The CDR3 runs to 14 residues. CDR3 in amino acids: CASSSHAANEKLFF. The CDR3 DNA follows: TGTGCCAGCAGCTCCCATGCAGCTAATGAAAAACTGTTTTTT.

The J gene is TRBJ2-1, the V gene TRBV5-1, with D tentatively TRBD2 (6 bases). Germline CDR1 reads SGHRS; CDR2 reads YFSETQ. The CDR3 is 18 residues long. V lost 4 bases to trimming and J lost 1 base, with 21 bases between them. The CDR3 loop reads CASSPLDSGLNSYNEQFF. The CDR3 DNA sequence: TGCGCCAGCAGCCCTCTTGACTCCGGACTAAATTCCTACAATGAGCAGTTCTTC.

This CDR3 reads CASTPTSGRGGETQYF. CDR3 nucleotides: TGTGCCAGTACCCCGACTAGCGGGAGAGGTGGAGAGACCCAGTACTTC. The rearrangement uses TRBV19 and TRBJ2-5, with 12 bases lining up with TRBD2. The CDR3 consists of 16 residues. CDR1 and CDR2 (germline): LNHDA, SQIVND (reference sequence). The V and J ends lost 7 bases and 4 bases, in that order; junction bases with no gene match: 10. Looking up the rest from reference TRBV19 and TRBJ2-5 gives the full variable domain: DGGITQSPKYLFRKEGQNVTLSCEQNLNHDAMYWYRQDPGQGLRLIYYSQIVNDFQKGDIAEGYSVSREKKESFPLTVTSAQKNPTAFYLCASTPTSGRGGETQYFGPGTRLLVL.

This clone was found many times. The gene calls are TRBV5-1 and TRBJ2-3, with 7 bases fitting TRBD1. The CDR3 is 15 residues long. CDR1 and CDR2 from the germline V gene are SGHRS and YFSETQ. V was clipped by 4 bases and J by 5 bases; unmatched bases: 10. CDR3 bases: TGCGCCAGCAGCCTAGACGACAGGGTCGTAGATACGCAGTATTTT. This translates into CASSLDDRVVDTQYF.

The rearrangement uses TRBV6-6 and TRBJ2-2, with a weak D call TRBD2 (6 bases). Trimming stripped 7 bases from V and 7 bases from J, with 10 bases between. The germline V gene has CDR1 MNHNY and CDR2 SVGAGI (reference sequence). The CDR3 is 12 residues long. CDR3 nucleotide sequence: TGTGCCAGCACTGCGGGACTCGGGGAGCTGTTTTTT. Its translation is CASTAGLGELFF.

The chain combines TRBV7-8 with TRBJ2-3, with 12 bases fitting TRBD2. Germline values: CDR1 SGHVS, CDR2 FQNEAQ. V trimming: 2 bases; J trimming: 2 bases; junction bases outside the gene matches: 17. The CDR3 covers 21 residues. CDR3 sequence (DNA): TGTGCCAGCAGCTTAAGGAACGTCGGACTAGCGGGAACTGGGTCCACAGATACGCAGTATTTT. Translated: CASSLRNVGLAGTGSTDTQYF.

This clone was seen once. J is TRBJ2-5 and V is TRBV18, with 10 bases lining up with TRBD1. The germline V gene has CDR1 KGHSH and CDR2 LQKENI. V dropped 6 bases and J dropped 1; count of bases not matched to a gene: 8. The CDR3 spans 16 residues. This CDR3 is CASSSPGTGVQETQYF. The DNA for the CDR3 is TGTGCCAGCTCTTCTCCCGGGACAGGGGTCCAAGAGACCCAGTACTTC.

This clone was seen many times. The chain carries TRBV19 and TRBJ2-3, with a possible D match to TRBD2 (6 bases). V was trimmed by 5 bases and J by 10 bases, leaving 16 bases between them. CDR1 and CDR2 (germline): LNHDA, SQIVND (reference sequence). This CDR3 comprises 13 residues. The CDR3 region has the DNA TGTGCCAGTAGTGAGGGACTGGCTTACGCGCAGTATTTT. Residues: CASSEGLAYAQYF.

The V call is TRBV7-2, the J call TRBJ2-7, with D maybe TRBD2 (6 bases). CDR1 is SGHTA, CDR2 FQGNSA, per germline. V gave up 5 bases and J gave up 0 bases, with 11 bases separating them. This CDR3 has 14 amino acids. The CDR3 reads CASSPYGGSYEQYF. CDR3 coding DNA: TGTGCCAGCAGCCCGTACGGGGGCTCCTACGAGCAGTACTTC.

A few counts support this clone. The chain links TRBV5-6 to TRBJ1-4, with D uncertain. The V gene's germline CDR1 is SGHDT and CDR2 YYEEEE. CDR3 size: 17 residues. V was trimmed by 2 bases and J by 0 bases, leaving 14 bases between them. CDR3 region: CASSFYWRRTTNEKLFF. In DNA, the CDR3 is TGTGCCAGCAGCTTTTATTGGAGAAGAACAACTAATGAAAAACTGTTTTTT.

The chain is built from TRBV6-5 and TRBJ2-7; D might be TRBD1 (8 bases). Germline CDR1 MNHEY, CDR2 SVGAGI. Trimming took 6 bases from V and 4 from J, leaving 13 bases between them. The CDR3 spans 13 residues. In nucleotides, the CDR3 is TGTGCCAGCAGCACACAGGGGGGGTACGAGCAGTACTTC. This sequence encodes CASSTQGGYEQYF.

The chain recombines TRBV28 with TRBJ1-2, with D tentatively TRBD1 (6 bases). Germline-derived CDR1 and CDR2 are MDHEN and SYDVKM. The CDR3 covers 16 residues. Trimming shortened V by 3 bases and J by 8 bases, and 22 bases separated the two germline ends. DNA for the CDR3: TGTGCCAGCAGTTTTCCACCTCCCAGGGGAGGGGCAGGCTACACCTTC. Translation: CASSFPPPRGGAGYTF.

Only a few counts were recorded for this clone. This chain connects TRBV23-1 to TRBJ2-6; 9 bases match TRBD1. TRBV23-1 is given ORF status, its function remaining uncertain. J gave up 0 bases and V 3 bases, and 9 bases lay outside the gene matches. CDR3 size: 19 residues. CDR3 nucleotide sequence: TGCGCCAGCAGTCATCTGAGGGGACAGGGACCCTCTGGGGCCAACGTCCTGACTTTC. As protein: CASSHLRGQGPSGANVLTF.

This sequence joins TRBV24-1 and TRBJ2-1; D is ambiguous. V gave up 4 bases and J gave up 4 bases, with 4 bases separating them. The V gene's germline CDR1 is KGHDR and CDR2 SFDVKD. The CDR3 contains 12 residues. CDR3 in DNA: TGTGCCACCAGTGAGCGATACAATGAGCAGTTCTTC. Its protein product is CATSERYNEQFF.